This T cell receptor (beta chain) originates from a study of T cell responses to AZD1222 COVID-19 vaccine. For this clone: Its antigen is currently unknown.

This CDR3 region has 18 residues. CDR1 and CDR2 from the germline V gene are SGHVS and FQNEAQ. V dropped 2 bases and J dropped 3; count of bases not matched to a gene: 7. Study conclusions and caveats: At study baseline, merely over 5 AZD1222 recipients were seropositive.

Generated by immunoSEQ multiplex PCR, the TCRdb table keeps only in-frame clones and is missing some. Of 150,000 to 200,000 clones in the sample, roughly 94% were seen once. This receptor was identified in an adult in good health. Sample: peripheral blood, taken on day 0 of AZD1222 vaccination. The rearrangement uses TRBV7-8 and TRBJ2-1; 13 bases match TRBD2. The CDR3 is CASSLKRGLAGDYNEQFF. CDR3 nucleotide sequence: TGTGCCAGCAGCTTAAAACGAGGACTAGCGGGAGACTACAATGAGCAGTTCTTC.